Below are 25 T cell receptor beta chains sequenced from a single sample in a study of low-dose radiotherapy and immunotherapy resistance in tumors (dated by TCRdb to 2021 to 2024). First-strand cDNA was synthesized using Superscript III and a set of TRAV- and TRBV-specific primers, so that both TCRalpha and TCRbeta chains were covered. TCRs were amplified for about 20 PCR cycles with Phusion, using a constant-region primer paired with the adapter attached to the V primers. Through fastp at Q25 and MiXCR, TCRdb rebuilt clones from the public reads, retaining in-frame beta chains. When rows share a CDR3 protein, they turn into one entry using the most common DNA and genes. This sample has about 13,000 distinct CDR3 sequences in its table, and roughly 66% of those were observed once. The ten top clones hold around 7.2% of the sample. All receptors come from a human donor with advanced metastatic prostate, ovarian, gallbladder or colorectal cancer (not recorded which). This table probably holds off-target reads from a library built for another chain.

The chain combines TRBV7-2 with TRBJ1-4, with a weak D call TRBD1 (6 bases). Germline CDR1 reads SGHTA; CDR2 reads FQGNSA. Trimming cost V 0 bases and J 7 bases, with 9 bases left between them. The CDR3 spans 14 residues. The CDR3 bases are TGTGCCAGCAGCTTAGCAGGGGGAGGTGAAAAACTGTTTTTT. This gives the protein CASSLAGGGEKLFF.

This clonotype appeared once. This chain joins TRBV6-6 and TRBJ1-1; D is unclear. This CDR3 has 13 amino acids. Germline V gene sequence: CDR1 MNHNY, CDR2 SVGAGI (reference sequence). Trimming pared 7 bases from V and 0 bases from J, leaving 9 bases between. The CDR3 protein is CASTLGMNTEAFF. The CDR3 coding sequence is TGTGCCAGCACCCTGGGGATGAACACTGAAGCTTTCTTT.

The V and J genes are TRBV6-1 and TRBJ1-1, with TRBD1 identical over 9 bases. Germline trimming cut 8 bases from V and 5 bases from J; bases unmatched to any gene: 9. The CDR3 length is 14 residues. CDR1 MNHNS and CDR2 SASEGT come from the germline V gene. CDR3 residues: CASHTTGGATEAFF. The CDR3 DNA is TGTGCCAGCCATACTACAGGGGGCGCGACTGAAGCTTTCTTT.

This sequence joins TRBV7-2 and TRBJ2-7, with 8 nucleotides matching TRBD2. The CDR3 sequence is 14 residues long. Germline V CDR1 and CDR2: SGHTA, FQGNSA. Germline trimming cut 7 bases from V and 7 bases from J; bases unmatched to any gene: 12. The DNA of the CDR3 is TGTGCCAGCACCCCTTCGGGGGGGGTGGGTGAGCAGTACTTC. Translation gives CASTPSGGVGEQYF.

The chain links TRBV28 to TRBJ2-2, with a weak D call TRBD1 (6 bases). Germline CDR1 is MDHEN and CDR2 is SYDVKM. The CDR3 runs to 18 residues. Deletions cut 2 bases from V and 1 base from J, with 17 bases between. CDR3 amino acids: CASSLAPLGHLNTGELFF. Here the CDR3 DNA reads TGTGCCAGCAGTTTAGCCCCGCTGGGACATCTGAACACCGGGGAGCTGTTTTTT.

The J gene is TRBJ2-4, the V gene TRBV19; perhaps TRBD2 as D (5 bases). The germline V gene encodes CDR1 LNHDA and CDR2 SQIVND (reference sequence). Trimming shortened V by 4 bases and J by 8 bases, and 9 bases separated the two germline ends. CDR3 length: 12 amino acids. The CDR3: CASSTGFDIQYF. The DNA for the CDR3 is TGTGCCAGTAGTACGGGGTTCGACATTCAGTACTTC.

This clonotype was observed a handful of times. The chain uses TRBV20-1 and TRBJ1-2; a possible D gene is TRBD1 (6 bases). V was trimmed by 3 bases and J by 4 bases, leaving 12 bases between them. In germline, CDR1 is DFQATT, CDR2 SNEGSKA (reference sequence). The CDR3 is 13 amino acids. The CDR3 DNA reads as TGCAGTGCTAGGACAGGCCGCCTCTATGGCTACACCTTC. It is translated as CSARTGRLYGYTF.

The chain recombines TRBV5-6 with TRBJ2-3; 8 nucleotides align to TRBD1. This CDR3 is built from 15 residues. V shed 4 bases and J 7 bases; nucleotides not matched to a gene: 11. From germline, CDR1 is SGHDT and CDR2 YYEEEE. This CDR3 reads CASSPAGGAKNTQYF. The CDR3 DNA reads as TGTGCCAGCAGCCCGGCAGGGGGCGCAAAGAATACGCAGTATTTT. Looking up the rest from reference TRBV5-6 and TRBJ2-3 gives the full variable domain: DAGVTQSPTHLIKTRGQQVTLRCSPKSGHDTVSWYQQALGQGPQFIFQYYEEEERQRGNFPDRFSGHQFPNYSSELNVNALLLGDSALYLCASSPAGGAKNTQYFGPGTRLTVL.

The V gene is TRBV7-2, the J gene TRBJ2-5, with 7 bases matching TRBD1. Germline trimming cut 2 bases from V and 5 bases from J; bases unmatched to any gene: 5. CDR1 is SGHTA, CDR2 FQGNSA, per germline. The CDR3 is 14 residues long. CDR3 protein: CASSLKTGTETQYF. DNA of the CDR3: TGTGCCAGCAGCTTAAAGACAGGGACCGAGACCCAGTACTTC. Full variable domain (outside the CDR3, taken from reference TRBV7-2 and TRBJ2-5): GAGVSQSPSNKVTEKGKDVELRCDPISGHTALYWYRQSLGQGLEFLIYFQGNSAPDKSGLPSDRFSAERTGGSVSTLTIQRTQQEDSAVYLCASSLKTGTETQYFGPGTRLLVL.

This clonotype turned up a few times. V gene TRBV27 combines with J gene TRBJ1-2, with TRBD1 matching 9 bases. V gave up 5 bases and J gave up 1 base; unmatched junction bases: 8. Germline CDR1 and CDR2: MNHEY and SMNVEV (reference sequence). The CDR3 length is 16 residues. CDR3 nucleotide sequence: TGTGCCAGCAGTCCCTGGGGACAGGGACGTAACTATGGCTACACCTTC. Amino acid sequence: CASSPWGQGRNYGYTF.

This CDR3 reads CAWSDLGPYTGELFF. Written as DNA, the CDR3 is TGTGCCTGGAGTGACCTGGGACCGTACACCGGGGAGCTGTTTTTT. This chain connects TRBV30 to TRBJ2-2; the D call may be TRBD1 or TRBD2 (5 bases each). V lost 1 base and J lost 3, with 12 bases in between. This CDR3 is built from 15 residues. Per the germline V gene, CDR1 is GTSNPN and CDR2 is SVGIG (reference sequence).

The rearrangement joins TRBV2 to TRBJ2-7; 10 bases fit TRBD2. The CDR3 runs 14 residues. The germline V gene encodes CDR1 SNHLY and CDR2 FYNNEI. The J segment lost 2 bases and the V segment lost 8 bases, leaving 6 bases of the junction unmatched. The CDR3 region has the DNA TGTGCCAGCCGAGGACTAGCGGTGCCCTACGAGCAGTACTTC. Its translation: CASRGLAVPYEQYF.

J is TRBJ1-4 and V is TRBV6-2 or TRBV6-3; tentatively, D is TRBD1 (6 bases). The V and J ends lost 4 bases and 8 bases respectively, with 14 bases between them. The CDR3 sequence is 14 residues long. Germline CDR1 and CDR2: MNHEY and SVGEGT. The CDR3 coding sequence is TGTGCCAGCAGTTCGGACAGTCTGGTGGAAAAACTGTTTTTT. It is translated as CASSSDSLVEKLFF.

This rearrangement joins TRBV5-5 to TRBJ1-2; D possibly corresponds to TRBD1 (5 bases). The CDR3 totals 14 residues. The germline V gene encodes CDR1 SGHKS and CDR2 YYEKEE (reference sequence). The V end was cut by 3 bases, the J end by 13 bases, with 22 bases between. CDR3 sequence: CASSWVSGTVEATF. CDR3 coding DNA: TGTGCCAGCAGCTGGGTTAGCGGGACGGTGGAAGCCACCTTC.

The gene calls are TRBV4-3 and TRBJ2-1, with 7 bases fitting TRBD1. The CDR3 sequence is 13 residues long. After removal of 2 bases from V and 8 bases from J, the junction contained 3 bases not matched to a gene. CDR1 LGHNA and CDR2 YSLEER come from the germline V gene. The CDR3 DNA reads TGCGCCAGCAGCCAAAGGACAGGCGATGAGCAGTTCTTC. Its protein is CASSQRTGDEQFF.

This clonotype was found once. The chain recombines TRBV4-3 with TRBJ2-2; D possibly corresponds to TRBD2 (5 bases). Trimming removed 1 base at V and 9 bases at J, with 9 bases between. The CDR3 consists of 13 residues. Germline V lookup: CDR1 LGHNA, CDR2 YSLEER. CDR3 protein: CASSQGLARELFF. Written as DNA, the CDR3 is TGCGCCAGCAGCCAAGGGCTAGCTAGGGAGCTGTTTTTT.

The chain is built from TRBV28 and TRBJ2-5; TRBD1 agrees at 7 bases. The CDR3 consists of 13 residues. V lost 11 bases, J lost 0 bases, and 6 bases stayed unmatched. Germline CDR1 and CDR2: MDHEN and SYDVKM. The CDR3 coding sequence is TGTGCCGAAGGGGGCCGCAACCAAGAGACCCAGTACTTC. It encodes CAEGGRNQETQYF.

A word on this clonotype: An end of the junction does not agree with germline; a read error may underlie this. V gene TRBV12-3 or TRBV12-4 combines with J gene TRBJ2-7; no definite D call. The CDR3 totals 11 residues. The DNA of the CDR3 is TGTGCCACCAGTCGTTCCTACGAGCAGTACTTC. Its translation is CATSRSYEQYF.

This chain uses TRBV6-5 with TRBJ2-3; 12 bases map to TRBD2. The CDR3 is 16 residues long. V trimming: 5 bases; J trimming: 5 bases; junction bases outside the gene matches: 8. Germline CDR1 reads MNHEY; CDR2 reads SVGAGI. The CDR3: CASSVLAGGPQDTQYF. CDR3 bases: TGTGCCAGCAGTGTCCTAGCGGGGGGGCCTCAAGATACGCAGTATTTT.

The rearrangement joins TRBV5-1 to TRBJ1-1; 7 positions agree with TRBD1. CDR3 length: 13 residues. Germline assignment: CDR1 SGHRS and CDR2 YFSETQ. V shed 0 bases, J shed 7 bases, and the junction held 3 bases outside the gene matches. For the CDR3, the DNA is TGCGCCAGCAGCTTGGCCGGGACAGTTGAAGCTTTCTTT. Translating it yields CASSLAGTVEAFF.

CDR3 in amino acids: CASSLADSEPEKLFF. The CDR3 DNA sequence: TGTGCCAGCAGTTTAGCGGACTCGGAACCTGAAAAACTGTTTTTT. This chain uses TRBV12-3 or TRBV12-4 with TRBJ1-4; no reliable D call. The V end lost 0 bases, the J end lost 7 bases, and 12 bases lay between the germline ends. The CDR3 extends over 15 amino acids.

This chain uses TRBV4-3 with TRBJ2-1, with 7 positions matching TRBD1. CDR3 size: 12 residues. Germline trimming cut 1 base from V and 10 bases from J; bases unmatched to any gene: 1. The germline V gene encodes CDR1 LGHNA and CDR2 YSLEER. The CDR3 sequence is CASSQGDREQFF. Here the CDR3 DNA reads TGCGCCAGCAGCCAAGGGGACAGAGAGCAGTTCTTC.

CDR3 region: CASSLFGQPQHF. CDR3 nucleotide sequence: TGCGCCAGCAGCTTATTCGGTCAGCCCCAGCATTTT. The rearrangement uses TRBV5-1 and TRBJ1-5; D unclear. The germline gives CDR1 SGHRS, CDR2 YFSETQ. The CDR3 sequence is 12 residues long. Between the trimmed V and J ends, which lost 2 bases and 6 bases, there was a span of 6 bases.

CDR3 nucleotide sequence: TGCGCCAGCAGCCAAGATTGGTGGGGAAATCCAGATACGCAGTATTTT. Its protein product is CASSQDWWGNPDTQYF. This rearrangement joins TRBV4-1 to TRBJ2-3; D is unclear. V was pared by 0 bases and J by 4 bases, with 14 bases between. CDR3 length equals 16 residues. From germline, CDR1 is MGHRA and CDR2 YSYEKL.

The table lists this clonotype with a few counts. The chain links TRBV2 to TRBJ2-3, with D uncertain. The germline V gene has CDR1 SNHLY and CDR2 FYNNEI. V lost 10 bases and J lost 5, with 10 bases in between. The CDR3 has 11 residues. The CDR3 loop is CATTSGDTQYF. CDR3 coding DNA: TGTGCCACGACCTCTGGAGATACGCAGTATTTT.